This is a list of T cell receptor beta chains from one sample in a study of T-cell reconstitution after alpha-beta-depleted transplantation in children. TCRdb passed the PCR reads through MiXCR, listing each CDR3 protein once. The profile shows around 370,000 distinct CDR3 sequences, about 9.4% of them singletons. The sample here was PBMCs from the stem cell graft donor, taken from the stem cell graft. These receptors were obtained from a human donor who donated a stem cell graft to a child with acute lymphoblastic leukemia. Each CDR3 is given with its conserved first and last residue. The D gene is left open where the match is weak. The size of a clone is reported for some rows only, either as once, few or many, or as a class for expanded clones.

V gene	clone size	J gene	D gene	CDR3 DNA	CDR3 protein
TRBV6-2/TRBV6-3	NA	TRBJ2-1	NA	TGTGCCAGCAGTTACTCAGGTGGGCAGGGGGGCTACAATGAGCAGTTCTTC	CASSYSGGQGGYNEQFF
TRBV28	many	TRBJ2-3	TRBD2	TGTGCCAGCAGTCCGTGGACTAGCGGGATTTTCACAGATACGCAGTATTTT	CASSPWTSGIFTDTQYF
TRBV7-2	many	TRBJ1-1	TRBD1	TGTGCCAGCAGCGGGACAGGGGGCCGGGCTTTCTTT	CASSGTGGRAFF
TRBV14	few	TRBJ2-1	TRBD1	TGTGCCAGCAGCCAAGATCAGGGGGCAGTGTACAATGAGCAGTTCTTC	CASSQDQGAVYNEQFF
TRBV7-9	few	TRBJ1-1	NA	TGTGCCAGCAGCTCCCCCAGACGTGGGAACACTGAAGCTTTCTTT	CASSSPRRGNTEAFF
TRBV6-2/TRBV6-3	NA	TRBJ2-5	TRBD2	TGTGCCAGCAGTCCCCGAAGACTAGCGGGAACTGAGACCCAGTACTTC	CASSPRRLAGTETQYF
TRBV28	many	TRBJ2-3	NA	TGTGCCAGCAGTTTCCTAAGTGGGACAGATACGCAGTATTTT	CASSFLSGTDTQYF
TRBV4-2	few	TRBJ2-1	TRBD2	TGTGCCAGCAGCCAAGCGGGGTCTAGCGGGGGGGCGCCCTACAATGAGCAGTTCTTC	CASSQAGSSGGAPYNEQFF
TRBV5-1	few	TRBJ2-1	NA	TGCGCCAGCAGCTTGAGGTATGAGGGGAAGCAGTTCTTC	CASSLRYEGKQFF
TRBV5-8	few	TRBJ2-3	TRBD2	TGTGCCAGCAGCTTGGATCCTAGCGGGAGAACAGATACGCAGTATTTT	CASSLDPSGRTDTQYF
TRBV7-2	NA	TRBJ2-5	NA	TGTGCCAGCAGCTTAACAGGCGGACTACACAAAGAGACCCAGTACTTC	CASSLTGGLHKETQYF
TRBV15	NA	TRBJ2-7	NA	TGTGCCACCAGCAGAGAGGTCAAAGTTTCCGAGCAGTACTTC	CATSREVKVSEQYF
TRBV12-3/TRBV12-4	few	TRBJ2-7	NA	TGTGCCAGCAGCCCCTGGGGGGGGCCGGCCTACGAGCAGTACTTC	CASSPWGGPAYEQYF
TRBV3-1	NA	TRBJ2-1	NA	TGTGCCAGCAGCCAAGCGGGACCACATAATGAGCAGTTCTTC	CASSQAGPHNEQFF
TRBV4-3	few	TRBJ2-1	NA	TGCGCCAGCAGCCAAGATCCGATGGGCTCCTACAATGAGCAGTTCTTC	CASSQDPMGSYNEQFF
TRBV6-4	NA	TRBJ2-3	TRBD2	TGTGCCAGCAGTGTGGCGGGAGAAAGGGATACGCAGTATTTT	CASSVAGERDTQYF
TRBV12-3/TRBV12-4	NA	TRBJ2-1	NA	TGTGCCAGCAGCCCCATCCGACAGAGCAATGAGCAGTTCTTC	CASSPIRQSNEQFF
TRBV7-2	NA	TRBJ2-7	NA	TGTGCCAGCAGCCGTGGGGAAGTGTTTAGCGAGCAGTACTTC	CASSRGEVFSEQYF
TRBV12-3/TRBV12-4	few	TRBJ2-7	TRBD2	TGTGCCAGCAGTACGGGACTAGCGACCTACGAGCAGTACTTC	CASSTGLATYEQYF
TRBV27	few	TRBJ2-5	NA	TGTGCCAGCAGTTTGTGGGACGGGACCCAAGAGACCCAGTACTTC	CASSLWDGTQETQYF
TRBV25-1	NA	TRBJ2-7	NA	TGTGCCAGCAGTCCCTTTTCGGGAGCCCCTAATACGTACGAGCAGTACTTC	CASSPFSGAPNTYEQYF
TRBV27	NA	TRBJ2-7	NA	TGTGCCAGCAGTTTATTTGGCGGGACTCGATCCTACGAGCAGTACTTC	CASSLFGGTRSYEQYF
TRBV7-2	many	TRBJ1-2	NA	TGTGCCAGCAGCCAAGACAGAAACTATGGCTACACCTTC	CASSQDRNYGYTF
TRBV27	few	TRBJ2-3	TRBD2	TGTGCCAGCAGTTTCTCCGGACTAGCGGGAGGGTTCCACACAGATACGCAGTATTTT	CASSFSGLAGGFHTDTQYF
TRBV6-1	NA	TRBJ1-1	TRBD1	TGTGCCAGCAGTCTCGGGACAGGACGAGCTGAAGCTTTCTTT	CASSLGTGRAEAFF
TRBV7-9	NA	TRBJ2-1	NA	TGTGCCAGCAGCTTCCCACCGCCGGCGGAGTACAATGAGCAGTTCTTC	CASSFPPPAEYNEQFF